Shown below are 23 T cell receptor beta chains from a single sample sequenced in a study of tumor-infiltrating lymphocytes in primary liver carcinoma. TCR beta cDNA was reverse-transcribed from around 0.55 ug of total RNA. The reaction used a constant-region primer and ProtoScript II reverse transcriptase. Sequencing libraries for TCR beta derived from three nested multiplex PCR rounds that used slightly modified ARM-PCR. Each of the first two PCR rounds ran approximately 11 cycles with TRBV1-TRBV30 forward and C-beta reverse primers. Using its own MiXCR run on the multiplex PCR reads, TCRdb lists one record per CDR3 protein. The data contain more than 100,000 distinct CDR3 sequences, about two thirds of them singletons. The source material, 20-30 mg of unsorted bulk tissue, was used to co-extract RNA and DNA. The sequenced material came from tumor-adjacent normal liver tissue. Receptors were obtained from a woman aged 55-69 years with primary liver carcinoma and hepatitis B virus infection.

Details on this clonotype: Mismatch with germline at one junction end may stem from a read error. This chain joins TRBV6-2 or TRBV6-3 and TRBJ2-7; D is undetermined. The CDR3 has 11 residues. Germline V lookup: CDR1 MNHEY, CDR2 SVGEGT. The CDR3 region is CASSTRVEQCF. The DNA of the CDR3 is TGTGCCAGCAGTACAAGGGTCGAGCAGTGCTTC.

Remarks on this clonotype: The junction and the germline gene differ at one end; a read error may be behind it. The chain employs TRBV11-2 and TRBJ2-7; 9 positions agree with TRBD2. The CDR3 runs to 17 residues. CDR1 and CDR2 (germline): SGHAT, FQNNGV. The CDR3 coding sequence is TGTGCCAGCAACTTAGATCAAAGTAGCGGGAGACTCTACGAGCTGTACTTC. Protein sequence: CASNLDQSSGRLYELYF.

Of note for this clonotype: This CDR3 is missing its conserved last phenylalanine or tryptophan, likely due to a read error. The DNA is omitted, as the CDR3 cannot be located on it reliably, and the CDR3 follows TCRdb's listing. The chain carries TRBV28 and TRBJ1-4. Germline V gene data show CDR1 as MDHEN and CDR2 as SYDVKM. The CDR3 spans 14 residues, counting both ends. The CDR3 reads CASSLGGRNEKLYC.

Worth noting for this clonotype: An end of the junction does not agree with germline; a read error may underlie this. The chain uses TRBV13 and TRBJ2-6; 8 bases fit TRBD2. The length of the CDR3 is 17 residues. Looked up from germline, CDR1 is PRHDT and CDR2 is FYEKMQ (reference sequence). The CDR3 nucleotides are TGTGCCAACAGCTACGTAGCGGGACTCTCTGGGGCCAACGTCCCGACTTTC. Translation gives CANSYVAGLSGANVPTF. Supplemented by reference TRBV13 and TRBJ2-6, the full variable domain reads AAGVIQSPRHLIKEKRETATLKCYPIPRHDTVYWYQQGPGQDPQFLISFYEKMQSDKGSIPDRFSAQQFSDYHSELNMSSLELGDSALYFCANSYVAGLSGANVPTFGAGSRLTVL.

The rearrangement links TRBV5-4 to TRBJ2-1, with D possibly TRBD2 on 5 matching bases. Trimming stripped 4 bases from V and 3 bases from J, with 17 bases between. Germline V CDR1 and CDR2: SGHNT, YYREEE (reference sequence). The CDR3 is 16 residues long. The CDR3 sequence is CASSGGLVGVYNEQFF. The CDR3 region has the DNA TGTGCCAGCAGCGGCGGCCTAGTGGGAGTCTACAATGAGCAGTTCTTC.

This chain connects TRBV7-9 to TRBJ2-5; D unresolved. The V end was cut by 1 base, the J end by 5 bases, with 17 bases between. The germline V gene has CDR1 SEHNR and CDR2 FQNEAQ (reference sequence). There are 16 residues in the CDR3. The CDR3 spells CASSLVSQRVVETQYF. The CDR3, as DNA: TGTGCCAGCAGCTTAGTGAGTCAAAGGGTGGTGGAGACCCAGTACTTC.

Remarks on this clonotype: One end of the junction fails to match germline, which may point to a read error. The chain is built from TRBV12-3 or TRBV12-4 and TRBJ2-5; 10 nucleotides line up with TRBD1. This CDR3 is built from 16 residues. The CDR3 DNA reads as TGTGCCAGCAGTTCTCTACCGGGACAGGGGCAAGTGACCCGGTACTTC. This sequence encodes CASSSLPGQGQVTRYF.

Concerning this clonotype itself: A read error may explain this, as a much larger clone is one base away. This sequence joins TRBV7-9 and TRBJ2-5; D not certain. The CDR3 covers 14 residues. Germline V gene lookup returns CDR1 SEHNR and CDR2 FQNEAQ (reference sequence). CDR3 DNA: TGTGTCAGCAGCTTAGGGCGATTCCAAGAGACCCAGTACTTC. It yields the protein CVSSLGRFQETQYF.

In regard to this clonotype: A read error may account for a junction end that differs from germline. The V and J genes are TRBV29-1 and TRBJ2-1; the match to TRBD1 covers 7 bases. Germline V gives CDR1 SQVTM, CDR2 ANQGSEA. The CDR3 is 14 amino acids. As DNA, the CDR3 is TGCGGCGTTGAGGTTCCGGGACAGTTGCATGAGCAGTTCTTC. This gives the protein CGVEVPGQLHEQFF.

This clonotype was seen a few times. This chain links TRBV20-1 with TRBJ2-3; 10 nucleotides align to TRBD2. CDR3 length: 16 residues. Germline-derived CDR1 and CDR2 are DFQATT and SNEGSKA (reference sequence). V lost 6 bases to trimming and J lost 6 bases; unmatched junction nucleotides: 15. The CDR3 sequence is CSAEKYWTSGGDTQYF. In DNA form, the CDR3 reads TGCAGTGCGGAAAAGTATTGGACTAGCGGTGGGGATACGCAGTATTTT.

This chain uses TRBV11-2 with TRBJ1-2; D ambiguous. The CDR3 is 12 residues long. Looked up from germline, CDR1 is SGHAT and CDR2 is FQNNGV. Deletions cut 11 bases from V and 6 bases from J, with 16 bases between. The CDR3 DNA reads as TGTGCCGGCAACTTTAAAACGGATGGCTACACCTTC. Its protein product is CAGNFKTDGYTF.

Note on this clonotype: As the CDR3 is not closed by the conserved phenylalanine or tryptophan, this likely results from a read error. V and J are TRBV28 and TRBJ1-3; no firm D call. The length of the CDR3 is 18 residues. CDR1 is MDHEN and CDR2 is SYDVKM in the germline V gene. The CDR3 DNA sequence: TGTGCCAGCAATTTATACCCCTCGTTCATCCACTCTGGAAACACCATATATTAT. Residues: CASNLYPSFIHSGNTIYY.

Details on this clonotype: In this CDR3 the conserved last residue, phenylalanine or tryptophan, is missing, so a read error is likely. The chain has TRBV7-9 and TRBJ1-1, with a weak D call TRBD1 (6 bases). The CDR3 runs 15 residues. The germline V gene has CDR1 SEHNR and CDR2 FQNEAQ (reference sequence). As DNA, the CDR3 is TGTGCTAGCAGCCCCCCGACAGGCTCTAACACTGAAGCTTTCATT. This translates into CASSPPTGSNTEAFI.

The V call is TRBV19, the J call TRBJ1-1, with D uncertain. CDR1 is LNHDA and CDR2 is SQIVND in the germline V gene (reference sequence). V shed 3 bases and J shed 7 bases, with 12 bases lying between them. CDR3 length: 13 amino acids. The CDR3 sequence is CASSMRRLFEAFF. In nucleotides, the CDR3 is TGTGCCAGTAGTATGCGACGGCTCTTTGAAGCTTTCTTT.

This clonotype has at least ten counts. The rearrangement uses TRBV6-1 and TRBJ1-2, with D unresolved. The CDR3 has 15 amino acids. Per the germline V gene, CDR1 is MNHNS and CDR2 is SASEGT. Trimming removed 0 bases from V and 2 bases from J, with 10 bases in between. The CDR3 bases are TGTGCCAGCAGTGAAGCGGCCCGGTGGAACTATGGCTACACCTTC. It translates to CASSEAARWNYGYTF.

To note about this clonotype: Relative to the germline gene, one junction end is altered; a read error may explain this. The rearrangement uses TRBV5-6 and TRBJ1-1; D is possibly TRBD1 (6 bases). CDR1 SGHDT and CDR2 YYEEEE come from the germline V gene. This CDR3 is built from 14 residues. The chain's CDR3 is CASSPNRGRTDAFF. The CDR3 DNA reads TGTGCCAGTAGCCCGAACCGGGGGCGGACTGACGCTTTCTTT.

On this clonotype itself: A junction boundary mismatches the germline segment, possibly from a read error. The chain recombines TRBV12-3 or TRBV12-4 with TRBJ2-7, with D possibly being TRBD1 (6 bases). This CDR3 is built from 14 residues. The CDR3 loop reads CVSSFVGGAYEQYF. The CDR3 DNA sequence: TGTGTCAGCAGTTTCGTAGGGGGAGCCTACGAGCAGTACTTC.

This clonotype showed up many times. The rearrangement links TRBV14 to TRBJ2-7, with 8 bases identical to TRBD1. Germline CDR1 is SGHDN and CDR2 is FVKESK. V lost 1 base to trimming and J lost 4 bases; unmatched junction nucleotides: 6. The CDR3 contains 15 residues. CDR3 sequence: CASSQGQGIRYEQYF. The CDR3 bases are TGTGCCAGCAGCCAAGGACAGGGGATCCGTTACGAGCAGTACTTC.

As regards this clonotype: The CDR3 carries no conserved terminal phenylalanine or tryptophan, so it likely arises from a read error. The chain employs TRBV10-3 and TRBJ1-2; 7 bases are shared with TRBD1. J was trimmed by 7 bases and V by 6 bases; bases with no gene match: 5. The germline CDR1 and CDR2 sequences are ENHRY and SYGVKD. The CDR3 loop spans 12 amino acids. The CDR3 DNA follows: TGTGCCATCAGGGCGGACAGGTTTGGCTACACCTTA. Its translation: CAIRADRFGYTL.

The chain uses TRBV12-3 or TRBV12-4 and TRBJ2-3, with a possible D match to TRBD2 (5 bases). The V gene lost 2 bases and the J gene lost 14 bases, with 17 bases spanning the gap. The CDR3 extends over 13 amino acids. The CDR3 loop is CASSLSSGLTTYF. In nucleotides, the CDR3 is TGTGCCAGCAGTTTATCGTCTGGACTCACCACGTATTTT.

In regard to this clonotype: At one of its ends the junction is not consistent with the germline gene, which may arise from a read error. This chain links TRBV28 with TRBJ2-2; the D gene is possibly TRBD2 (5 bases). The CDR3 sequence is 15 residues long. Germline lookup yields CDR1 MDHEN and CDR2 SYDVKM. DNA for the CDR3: TGTGCCAGCAGGATTCGGCTATCAAACACCGGGAAGCTGTTTTTT. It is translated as CASRIRLSNTGKLFF.

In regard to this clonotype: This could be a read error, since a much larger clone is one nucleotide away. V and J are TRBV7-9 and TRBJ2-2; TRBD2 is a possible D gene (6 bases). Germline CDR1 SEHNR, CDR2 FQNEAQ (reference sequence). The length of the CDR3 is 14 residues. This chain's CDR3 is CPSSLTGGTGELFF. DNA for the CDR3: TGTCCCAGCAGCTTAACTGGAGGGACCGGGGAGCTGTTTTTT.

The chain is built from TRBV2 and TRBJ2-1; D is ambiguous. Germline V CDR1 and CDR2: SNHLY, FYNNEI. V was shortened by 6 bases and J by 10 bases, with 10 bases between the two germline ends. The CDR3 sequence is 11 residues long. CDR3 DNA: TGTGCCAGCAGGGCCCAATTCGAGCAGTTCTTC. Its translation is CASRAQFEQFF. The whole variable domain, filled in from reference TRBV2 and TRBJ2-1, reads EPEVTQTPSHQVTQMGQEVILRCVPISNHLYFYWYRQILGQKVEFLVSFYNNEISEKSEIFDDQFSVERPDGSNFTLKIRSTKLEDSAMYFCASRAQFEQFFGPGTRLTVL.